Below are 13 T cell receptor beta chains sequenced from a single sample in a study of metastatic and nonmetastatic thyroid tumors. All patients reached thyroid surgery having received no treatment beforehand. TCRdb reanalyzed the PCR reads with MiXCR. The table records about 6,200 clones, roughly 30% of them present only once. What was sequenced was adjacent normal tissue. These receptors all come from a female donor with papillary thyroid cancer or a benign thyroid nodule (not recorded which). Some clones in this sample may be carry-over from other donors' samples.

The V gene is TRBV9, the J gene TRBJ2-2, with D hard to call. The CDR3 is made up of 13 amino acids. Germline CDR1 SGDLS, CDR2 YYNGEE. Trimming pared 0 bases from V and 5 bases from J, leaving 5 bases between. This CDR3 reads CASSVATTGELFF. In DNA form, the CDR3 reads TGTGCCAGCAGCGTAGCCACAACCGGGGAGCTGTTTTTT. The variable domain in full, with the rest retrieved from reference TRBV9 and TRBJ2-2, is DSGVTQTPKHLITATGQRVTLRCSPRSGDLSVYWYQQSLDQGLQFLIQYYNGEERAKGNILERFSAQQFPDLHSELNLSSLELGDSALYFCASSVATTGELFFGEGSRLTVL.

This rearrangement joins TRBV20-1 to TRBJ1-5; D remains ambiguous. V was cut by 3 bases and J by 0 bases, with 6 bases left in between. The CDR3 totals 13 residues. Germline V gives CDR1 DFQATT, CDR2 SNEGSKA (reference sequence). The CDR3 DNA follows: TGCAGTGCTAGGCCCTATAGCAATCAGCCCCAGCATTTT. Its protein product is CSARPYSNQPQHF.

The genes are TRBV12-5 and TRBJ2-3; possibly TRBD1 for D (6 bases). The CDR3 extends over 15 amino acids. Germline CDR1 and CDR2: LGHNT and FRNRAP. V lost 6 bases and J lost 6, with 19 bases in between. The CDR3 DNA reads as TGTGCTAGTGGCCCTCGTCGACAGGTCTCCGATACGCAGTATTTT. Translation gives CASGPRRQVSDTQYF.

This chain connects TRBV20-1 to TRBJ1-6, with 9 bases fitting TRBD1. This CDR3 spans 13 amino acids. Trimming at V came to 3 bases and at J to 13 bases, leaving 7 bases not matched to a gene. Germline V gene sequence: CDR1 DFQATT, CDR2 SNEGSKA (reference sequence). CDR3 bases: TGCAGTGCTAGCGGACAGGGGCTCGTCCCCCTCCACTTT. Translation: CSASGQGLVPLHF.

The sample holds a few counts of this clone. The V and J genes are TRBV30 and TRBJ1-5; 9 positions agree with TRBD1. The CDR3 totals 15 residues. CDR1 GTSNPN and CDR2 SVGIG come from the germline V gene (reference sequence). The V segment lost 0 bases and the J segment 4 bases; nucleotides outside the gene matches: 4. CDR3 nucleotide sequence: TGTGCCTGGAGTGTACAGGGGGCCCCGAATCAGCCCCAGCATTTT. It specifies CAWSVQGAPNQPQHF. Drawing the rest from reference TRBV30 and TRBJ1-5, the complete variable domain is SQTIHQWPATLVQPVGSPLSLECTVEGTSNPNLYWYRQAAGRGLQLLFYSVGIGQISSEVPQNLSASRPQDRQFILSSKKLLLSDSGFYLCAWSVQGAPNQPQHFGDGTRLSIL.

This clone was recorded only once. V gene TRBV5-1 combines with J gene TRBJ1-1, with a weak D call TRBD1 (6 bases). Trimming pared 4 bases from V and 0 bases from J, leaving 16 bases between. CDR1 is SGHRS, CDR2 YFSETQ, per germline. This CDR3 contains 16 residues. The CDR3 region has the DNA TGCGCCAGCAGCGGTATAACAGGGATTTTGAACACTGAAGCTTTCTTT. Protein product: CASSGITGILNTEAFF.

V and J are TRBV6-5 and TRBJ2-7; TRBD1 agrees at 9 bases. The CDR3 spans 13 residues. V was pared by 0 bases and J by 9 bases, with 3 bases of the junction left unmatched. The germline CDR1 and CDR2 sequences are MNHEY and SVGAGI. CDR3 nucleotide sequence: TGTGCCAGCAGTTACTCGCCGGGACAGGGGCAGTACTTC. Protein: CASSYSPGQGQYF.

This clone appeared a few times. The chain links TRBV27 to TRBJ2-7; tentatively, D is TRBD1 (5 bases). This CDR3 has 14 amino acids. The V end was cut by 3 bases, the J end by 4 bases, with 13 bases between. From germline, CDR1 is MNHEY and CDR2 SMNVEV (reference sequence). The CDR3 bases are TGTGCCAGCAGTTTTCTAGGGGAAGAATACGAGCAGTACTTC. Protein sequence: CASSFLGEEYEQYF.

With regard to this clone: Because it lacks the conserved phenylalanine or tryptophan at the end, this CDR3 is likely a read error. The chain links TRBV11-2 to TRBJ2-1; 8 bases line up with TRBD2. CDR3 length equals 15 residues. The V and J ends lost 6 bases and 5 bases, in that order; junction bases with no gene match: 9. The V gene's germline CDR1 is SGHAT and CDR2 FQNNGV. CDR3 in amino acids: CASRSSGGPDNEQFV. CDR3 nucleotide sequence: TGTGCCAGCAGGTCATCGGGGGGGCCGGACAATGAGCAGTTCGTC.

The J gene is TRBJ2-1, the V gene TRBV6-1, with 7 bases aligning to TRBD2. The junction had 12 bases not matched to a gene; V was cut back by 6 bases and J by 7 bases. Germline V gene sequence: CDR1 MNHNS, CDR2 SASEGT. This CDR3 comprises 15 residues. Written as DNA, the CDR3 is TGTGCCAGCAGGGAGAGCGGGGTACGCCGAAATGAGCAGTTCTTC. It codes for CASRESGVRRNEQFF.

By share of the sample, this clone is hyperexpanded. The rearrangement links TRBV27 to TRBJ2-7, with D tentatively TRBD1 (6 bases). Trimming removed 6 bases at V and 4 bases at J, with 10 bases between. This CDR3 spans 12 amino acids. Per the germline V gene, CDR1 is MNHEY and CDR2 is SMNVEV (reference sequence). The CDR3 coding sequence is TGTGCCAGCAGACGCAGGGGTTACGAGCAGTACTTC. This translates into CASRRRGYEQYF.

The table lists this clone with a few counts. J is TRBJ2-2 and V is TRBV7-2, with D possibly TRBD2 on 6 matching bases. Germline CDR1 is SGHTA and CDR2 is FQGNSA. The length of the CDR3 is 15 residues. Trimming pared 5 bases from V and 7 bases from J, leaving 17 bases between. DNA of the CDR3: TGTGCCAGCAGCCGCCCGGACCGGAGGGGCGGGGAGCTGTTTTTT. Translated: CASSRPDRRGGELFF.

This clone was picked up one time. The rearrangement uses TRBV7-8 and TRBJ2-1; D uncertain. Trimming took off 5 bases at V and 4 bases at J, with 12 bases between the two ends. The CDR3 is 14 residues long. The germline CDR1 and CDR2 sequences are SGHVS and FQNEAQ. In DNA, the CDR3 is TGTGCCAGCAGCCCCGGTGCTGCTTACAATGAGCAGTTCTTC. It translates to CASSPGAAYNEQFF.